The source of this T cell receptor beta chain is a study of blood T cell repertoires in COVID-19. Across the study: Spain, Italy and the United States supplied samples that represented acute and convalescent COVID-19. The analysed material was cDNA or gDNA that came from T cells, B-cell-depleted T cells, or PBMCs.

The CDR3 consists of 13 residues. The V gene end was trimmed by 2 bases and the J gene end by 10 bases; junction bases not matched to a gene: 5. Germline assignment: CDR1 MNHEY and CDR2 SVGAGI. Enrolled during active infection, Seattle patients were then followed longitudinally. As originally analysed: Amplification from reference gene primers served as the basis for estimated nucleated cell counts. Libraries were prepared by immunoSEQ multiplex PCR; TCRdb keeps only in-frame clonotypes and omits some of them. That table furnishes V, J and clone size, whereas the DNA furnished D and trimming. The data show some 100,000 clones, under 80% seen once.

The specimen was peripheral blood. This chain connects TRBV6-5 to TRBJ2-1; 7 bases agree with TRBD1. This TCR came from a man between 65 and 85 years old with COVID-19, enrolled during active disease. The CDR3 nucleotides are TGTGCCAGCAGTTACCGGGGACAGTTAGAGCAGTTCTTC. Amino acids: CASSYRGQLEQFF.